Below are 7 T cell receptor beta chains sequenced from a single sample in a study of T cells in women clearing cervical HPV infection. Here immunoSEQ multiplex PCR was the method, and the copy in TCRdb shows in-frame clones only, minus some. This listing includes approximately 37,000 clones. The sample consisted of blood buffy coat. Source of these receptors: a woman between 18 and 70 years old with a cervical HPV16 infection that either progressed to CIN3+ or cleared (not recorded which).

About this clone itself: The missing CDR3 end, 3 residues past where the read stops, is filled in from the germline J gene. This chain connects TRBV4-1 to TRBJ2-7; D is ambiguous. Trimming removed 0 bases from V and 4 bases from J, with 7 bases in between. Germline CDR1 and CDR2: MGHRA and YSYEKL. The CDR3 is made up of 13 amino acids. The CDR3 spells CASSQETFYEQYF. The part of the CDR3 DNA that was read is TGCGCCAGCAGCCAAGAGACTTTTTACGAG.

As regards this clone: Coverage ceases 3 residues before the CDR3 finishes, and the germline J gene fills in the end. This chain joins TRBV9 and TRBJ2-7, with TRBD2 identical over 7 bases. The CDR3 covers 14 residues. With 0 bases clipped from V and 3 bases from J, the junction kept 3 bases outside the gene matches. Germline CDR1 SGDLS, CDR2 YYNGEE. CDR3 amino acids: CASSVGSGNYEQYF. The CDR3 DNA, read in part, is TGTGCCAGCAGCGTAGGAAGCGGGAACTACGAG.

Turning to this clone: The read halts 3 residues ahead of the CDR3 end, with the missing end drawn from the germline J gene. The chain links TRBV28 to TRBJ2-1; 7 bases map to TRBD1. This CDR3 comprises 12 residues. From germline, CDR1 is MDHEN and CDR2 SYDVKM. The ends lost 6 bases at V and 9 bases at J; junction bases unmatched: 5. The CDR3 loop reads CASSLQGTEQFF. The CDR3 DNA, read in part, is TGTGCCAGCAGCCTACAGGGGACTGAG.

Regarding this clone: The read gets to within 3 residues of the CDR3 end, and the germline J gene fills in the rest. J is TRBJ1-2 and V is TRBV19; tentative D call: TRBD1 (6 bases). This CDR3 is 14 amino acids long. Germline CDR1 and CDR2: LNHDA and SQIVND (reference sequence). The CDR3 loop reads CASSIGGPRYDYTF. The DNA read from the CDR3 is TGTGCCAGTAGTATCGGGGGGCCCCGGTACGAC. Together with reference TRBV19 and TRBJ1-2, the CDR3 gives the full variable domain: DGGITQSPKYLFRKEGQNVTLSCEQNLNHDAMYWYRQDPGQGLRLIYYSQIVNDFQKGDIAEGYSVSREKKESFPLTVTSAQKNPTAFYLCASSIGGPRYDYTFGSGTRLTVV.

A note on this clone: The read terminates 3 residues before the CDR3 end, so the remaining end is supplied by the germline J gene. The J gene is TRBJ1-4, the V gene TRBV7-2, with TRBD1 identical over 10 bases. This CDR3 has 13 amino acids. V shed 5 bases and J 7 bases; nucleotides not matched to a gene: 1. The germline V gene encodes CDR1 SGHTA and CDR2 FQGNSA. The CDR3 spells CASSRTGGEKLFF. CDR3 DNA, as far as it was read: TGTGCCAGCAGCCGGACAGGGGGTGAAAAA.

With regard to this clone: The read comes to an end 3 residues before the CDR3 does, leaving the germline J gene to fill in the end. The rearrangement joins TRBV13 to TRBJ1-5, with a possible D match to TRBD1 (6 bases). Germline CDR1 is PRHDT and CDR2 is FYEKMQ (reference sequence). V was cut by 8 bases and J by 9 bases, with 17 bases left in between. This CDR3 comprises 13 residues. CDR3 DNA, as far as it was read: TGTGCCAGCGGGCGGGGGCAAGGGTCGCCC. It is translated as CASGRGQGSP. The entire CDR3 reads CASGRGQGSPQHF.

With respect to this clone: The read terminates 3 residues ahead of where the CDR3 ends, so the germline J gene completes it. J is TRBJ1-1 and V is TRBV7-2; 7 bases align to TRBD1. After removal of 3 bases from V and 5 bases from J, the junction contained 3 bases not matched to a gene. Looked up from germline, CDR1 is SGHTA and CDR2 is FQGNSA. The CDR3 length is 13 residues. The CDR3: CASSLTGRTEAFF. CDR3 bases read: TGTGCCAGCAGCTTGACAGGGCGAACTGAA.